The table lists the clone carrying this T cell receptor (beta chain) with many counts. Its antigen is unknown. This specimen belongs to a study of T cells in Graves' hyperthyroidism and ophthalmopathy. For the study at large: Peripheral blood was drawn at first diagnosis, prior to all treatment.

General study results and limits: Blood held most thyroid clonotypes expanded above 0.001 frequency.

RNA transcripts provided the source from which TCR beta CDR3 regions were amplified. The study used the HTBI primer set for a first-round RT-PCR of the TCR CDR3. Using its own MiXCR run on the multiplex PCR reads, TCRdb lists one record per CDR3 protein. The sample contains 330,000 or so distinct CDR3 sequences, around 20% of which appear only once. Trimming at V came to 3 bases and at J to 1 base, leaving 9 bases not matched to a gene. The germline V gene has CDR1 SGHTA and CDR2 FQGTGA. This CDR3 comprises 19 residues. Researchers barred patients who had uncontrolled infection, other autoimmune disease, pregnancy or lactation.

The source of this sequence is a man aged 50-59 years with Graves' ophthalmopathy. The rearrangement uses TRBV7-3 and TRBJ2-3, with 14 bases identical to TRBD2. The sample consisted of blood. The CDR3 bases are TGTGCCAGCAGCTTGACCGGGACTAGCGGGAGATCGGGCACAGATACGCAGTATTTT. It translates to CASSLTGTSGRSGTDTQYF.